The 20 T cell receptor beta chains listed next were all sequenced from one sample in a study of blood T cell repertoires in COVID-19 (dated by TCRdb to 2020 to 2022). Library construction relied on the immunoSEQ multiplex PCR assay. Not all clones reach the TCRdb copy of this immuneACCESS table, which keeps in-frame sequences only. Checked studies attribute under half of the gap to unresolved V genes and leave the rest unexplained. The sample has approximately 170,000 clones on record, less than 90% of them singletons. The ten largest make up 25% to 30% of the sample. Sample: peripheral blood. The receptors stem from a man aged 55 to 70 with acute or convalescent COVID-19.

This CDR3 is CATLGDGYNEQFF. DNA for the CDR3: TGTGCCACCCTGGGAGACGGCTACAATGAGCAGTTCTTC. This rearrangement joins TRBV19 to TRBJ2-1, with D perhaps TRBD2 (5 bases). Trimming stripped 10 bases from V and 3 bases from J, with 13 bases between. The CDR3 is 13 residues long. Germline V CDR1 and CDR2: LNHDA, SQIVND (reference sequence).

This chain connects TRBV3-1 (or the pseudogene TRBV3-2) to TRBJ1-2, with D unclear. V lost 5 bases to trimming and J lost 4 bases, with 8 bases between them. The CDR3 runs to 12 residues. Germline-derived CDR1 and CDR2 are LGHDT and YNNKEL (reference sequence). CDR3 DNA: TGTGCCAGCAGCTCAGAACCCTATGGCTACACCTTC. Translation: CASSSEPYGYTF.

This chain uses TRBV9 with TRBJ2-5; TRBD1 matches 7 bases. The J segment lost 3 bases and the V segment lost 0 bases, leaving 5 bases of the junction unmatched. Germline CDR1 SGDLS, CDR2 YYNGEE. The CDR3 is 15 amino acids. In DNA, the CDR3 is TGTGCCAGCAGCGTAGTAGGGACAGCGAAAGAGACCCAGTACTTC. Its translation: CASSVVGTAKETQYF.

The V and J genes are TRBV9 and TRBJ2-2; 14 nucleotides match TRBD2. V lost 2 bases and J lost 5; bases outside the gene matches: 5. The CDR3 totals 17 residues. The germline CDR1 and CDR2 sequences are SGDLS and YYNGEE. The CDR3 nucleotides are TGTGCCAGCAGCGTGGGGACTAGCGGGAGTTTGACCGGGGAGCTGTTTTTT. Amino acids: CASSVGTSGSLTGELFF.

CDR3 protein: CASSDGQGFNEQYF. The CDR3 DNA reads TGTGCCAGCAGCGACGGACAGGGTTTCAACGAGCAGTACTTC. The chain has TRBV9 and TRBJ2-7, with TRBD1 matching 8 bases. The germline V gene has CDR1 SGDLS and CDR2 YYNGEE. This CDR3 comprises 14 residues. V shed 3 bases, J shed 5 bases, and the junction held 7 bases outside the gene matches.

V and J are TRBV27 and TRBJ1-5; no clear D gene. The CDR3 loop spans 17 amino acids. The germline V and J ends were trimmed by 5 bases and 7 bases, with 24 bases remaining between them. Germline CDR1 and CDR2: MNHEY and SMNVEV (reference sequence). This CDR3 reads CASSPDFWGDPPQPQHF. CDR3 nucleotide sequence: TGTGCCAGCAGTCCCGATTTTTGGGGAGACCCCCCACAGCCCCAGCATTTT.

In this sample, this clone turned up once. This sequence joins TRBV7-9 and TRBJ2-1; 7 positions agree with TRBD2. V was pared by 5 bases and J by 4 bases, with 11 bases of the junction left unmatched. The CDR3 extends over 16 amino acids. Germline V gives CDR1 SEHNR, CDR2 FQNEAQ (reference sequence). The CDR3 reads CASSPRGGVTYNEQFF. DNA of the CDR3: TGTGCCAGCAGCCCCCGTGGGGGGGTAACGTACAATGAGCAGTTCTTC.

This clone appeared a single time. CDR3 region: CASSLLGATGNTIYF. The CDR3 nucleotides are TGTGCCAGCAGCTTATTGGGGGCTACTGGAAACACCATATATTTT. This chain connects TRBV7-8 to TRBJ1-3, with D possibly TRBD1 on 6 matching bases. Trimming left V 2 bases short and J 2 bases short, with 10 bases between. The CDR3 covers 15 residues. Germline values: CDR1 SGHVS, CDR2 FQNEAQ. The full variable domain, in which reference TRBV7-8 and TRBJ1-3 provide the parts outside the CDR3, is GAGVSQSPRYKVAKRGQDVALRCDPISGHVSLFWYQQALGQGPEFLTYFQNEAQLDKSGLPSDRFFAERPEGSVSTLKIQRTQQEDSAVYLCASSLLGATGNTIYFGEGSWLTVV.

The chain links TRBV27 to TRBJ1-1, with TRBD1 identical over 7 bases. The CDR3 spans 14 residues. From germline, CDR1 is MNHEY and CDR2 SMNVEV (reference sequence). The trim removed 5 bases at V and 4 bases at J, leaving 7 bases unmatched. The chain's CDR3 is CASSKGQLITEAFF. In DNA, the CDR3 is TGTGCCAGCAGTAAGGGACAGCTGATCACTGAAGCTTTCTTT.

This chain uses TRBV6-5 with TRBJ2-1; 9 bases match TRBD1. The CDR3 has 14 amino acids. The V segment lost 6 bases and the J segment 6 bases; nucleotides outside the gene matches: 6. Per the germline V gene, CDR1 is MNHEY and CDR2 is SVGAGI. CDR3 coding DNA: TGTGCCAGCAGACCGGGACAGGGTCGCAATGAGCAGTTCTTC. Its translation is CASRPGQGRNEQFF.

The chain carries TRBV5-5 and TRBJ2-5; D ambiguous. CDR3 size: 14 residues. Germline CDR1 SGHKS, CDR2 YYEKEE (reference sequence). V lost 0 bases and J lost 4, with 10 bases in between. The CDR3 here is CASSLVDLGETQYF. The DNA of the CDR3 is TGTGCCAGCAGCTTGGTTGATCTCGGAGAGACCCAGTACTTC. Filled out from reference TRBV5-5 and TRBJ2-5, the complete variable domain reads DAGVTQSPTHLIKTRGQQVTLRCSPISGHKSVSWYQQVLGQGPQFIFQYYEKEERGRGNFPDRFSARQFPNYSSELNVNALLLGDSALYLCASSLVDLGETQYFGPGTRLLVL.

Here the CDR3 reads CSVQEGTNTEAFF. The CDR3, as DNA: TGCAGCGTTCAGGAGGGGACGAACACTGAAGCTTTCTTT. The chain links TRBV29-1 to TRBJ1-1; tentatively, D is TRBD1 (5 bases). The CDR3 runs 13 residues. Germline V gene lookup returns CDR1 SQVTM and CDR2 ANQGSEA. With 5 bases removed from V and 1 base from J, the gap between germline ends came to 11 bases.

The CDR3 DNA follows: TGTGCCAGCAGTGAAGCAGTAAGCCTCTATAATTCACCCCTCCACTTT. This codes for CASSEAVSLYNSPLHF. The chain couples TRBV2 to TRBJ1-6, with D unresolved. V shed 0 bases and J shed 3 bases, with 9 bases lying between them. The V gene's germline CDR1 is SNHLY and CDR2 FYNNEI. CDR3 length: 16 residues.

This chain links TRBV7-8 with TRBJ2-7; TRBD2 matches at 7 bases. Germline CDR1 and CDR2: SGHVS and FQNEAQ. V was clipped by 1 base and J by 5 bases; unmatched bases: 5. The CDR3 has 14 amino acids. In DNA form, the CDR3 reads TGTGCCAGCAGCTTAGGACGGGCGGGGGACGAGCAGTACTTC. It specifies CASSLGRAGDEQYF. The full variable domain, completed using reference TRBV7-8 and TRBJ2-7, is GAGVSQSPRYKVAKRGQDVALRCDPISGHVSLFWYQQALGQGPEFLTYFQNEAQLDKSGLPSDRFFAERPEGSVSTLKIQRTQQEDSAVYLCASSLGRAGDEQYFGPGTRLTVT.

The rearrangement uses TRBV19 and TRBJ1-5; TRBD1 agrees at 11 bases. The V gene end was trimmed by 1 base and the J gene end by 2 bases; junction bases not matched to a gene: 4. The germline gives CDR1 LNHDA, CDR2 SQIVND (reference sequence). This CDR3 has 17 amino acids. CDR3 sequence reads: CASSIGTGGDGNQPQHF. DNA of the CDR3: TGTGCCAGTAGTATAGGGACAGGGGGCGACGGCAATCAGCCCCAGCATTTT.

The chain joins TRBV7-3 to TRBJ2-2, with 8 positions matching TRBD1. V shed 5 bases and J 4 bases; nucleotides not matched to a gene: 3. The germline V gene encodes CDR1 SGHTA and CDR2 FQGTGA. The CDR3 extends over 14 amino acids. The DNA for the CDR3 is TGTGCCAGCAGCCAAGACAGGGGCACCGGGGAGCTGTTTTTT. Translation gives CASSQDRGTGELFF.

The genes are TRBV12-3 or TRBV12-4 and TRBJ2-1, with a weak D call TRBD1 (5 bases). V lost 5 bases and J 8 bases, leaving 10 bases between the germline ends. The CDR3 runs to 12 residues. The CDR3 region is CASSPGQHEQFF. DNA of the CDR3: TGTGCCAGCAGTCCTGGACAACATGAGCAGTTCTTC.

CDR3 coding DNA: TGTGCCAGCAGCAGGACAGGGAGGGCTGAAGCTTTCTTT. Residues: CASSRTGRAEAFF. The chain employs TRBV5-6 and TRBJ1-1; 8 nucleotides agree with TRBD1. CDR1 is SGHDT, CDR2 YYEEEE, per germline. The CDR3 totals 13 residues. The trim removed 4 bases at V and 6 bases at J, leaving 5 bases unmatched.

The V call is TRBV10-3, the J call TRBJ2-7; 9 positions match TRBD1. Losses at the gene ends were 3 bases for V and 6 bases for J; bases not matched to a gene: 3. Germline assignment: CDR1 ENHRY and CDR2 SYGVKD. The CDR3 totals 13 residues. CDR3 amino acids: CAISESTGGEQYV. In nucleotides, the CDR3 is TGTGCCATCAGTGAATCGACAGGGGGCGAGCAGTACGTC.

The rearrangement links TRBV27 to TRBJ1-6; D ambiguous. In germline, CDR1 is MNHEY, CDR2 SMNVEV (reference sequence). V lost 3 bases, J lost 4 bases, and 10 bases lay in between. This CDR3 is built from 15 residues. CDR3 protein: CASSLGRPYNSPLHF. Written as DNA, the CDR3 is TGTGCCAGCAGTTTGGGGAGGCCTTATAATTCACCCCTCCACTTT.